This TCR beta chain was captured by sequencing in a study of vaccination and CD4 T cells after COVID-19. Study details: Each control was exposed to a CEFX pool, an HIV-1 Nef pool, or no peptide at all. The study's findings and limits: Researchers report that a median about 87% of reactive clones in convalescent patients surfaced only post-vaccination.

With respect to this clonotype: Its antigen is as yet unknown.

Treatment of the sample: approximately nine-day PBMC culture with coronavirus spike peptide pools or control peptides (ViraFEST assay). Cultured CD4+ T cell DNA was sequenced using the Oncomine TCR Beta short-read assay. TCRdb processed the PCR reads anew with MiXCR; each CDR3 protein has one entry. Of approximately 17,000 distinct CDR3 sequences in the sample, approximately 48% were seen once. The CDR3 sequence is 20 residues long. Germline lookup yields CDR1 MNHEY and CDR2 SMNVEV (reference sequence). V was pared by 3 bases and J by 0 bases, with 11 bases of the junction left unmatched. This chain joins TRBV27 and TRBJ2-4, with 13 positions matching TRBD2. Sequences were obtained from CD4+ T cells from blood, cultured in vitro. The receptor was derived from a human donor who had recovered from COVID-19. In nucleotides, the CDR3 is TGTGCCAGCAGTTTGAGTCGGCCGGGACTAGCGGGAAGAGCCAAAAACATTCAGTACTTC. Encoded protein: CASSLSRPGLAGRAKNIQYF.